This TCR beta chain was recovered during a study of T-cell memory formation after mild COVID-19. One entry per CDR3 protein, called by TCRdb with MiXCR from the 5' RACE reads. The table lists roughly 200,000 distinct CDR3 sequences, about a sixth of them singletons. This clonotype was observed at least ten times. As yet, its antigen is unknown. General study points: The appearance of some responding clones in pre-infection memory suggested that cross-reactive memory joined. Day 15 to 85 contracting clones showed balanced CD4/CD8; later expanders leaned CD4+.

The sample consisted of PBMCs or a T cell subset sorted from them (not recorded which). This sequence originates from an adult woman who had mild COVID-19 (a few samples of this study predate the infection). Cell type and time point are not known.

The DNA for the CDR3 is TGTGCCAGCAGTTTCGGCACAGATACGCAGTATTTT. It encodes CASSFGTDTQYF. This chain joins TRBV12-3 or TRBV12-4 and TRBJ2-3, with D uncertain. The CDR3 loop spans 12 amino acids. The germline V and J ends were trimmed by 3 bases and 1 base, with 2 bases remaining between them.